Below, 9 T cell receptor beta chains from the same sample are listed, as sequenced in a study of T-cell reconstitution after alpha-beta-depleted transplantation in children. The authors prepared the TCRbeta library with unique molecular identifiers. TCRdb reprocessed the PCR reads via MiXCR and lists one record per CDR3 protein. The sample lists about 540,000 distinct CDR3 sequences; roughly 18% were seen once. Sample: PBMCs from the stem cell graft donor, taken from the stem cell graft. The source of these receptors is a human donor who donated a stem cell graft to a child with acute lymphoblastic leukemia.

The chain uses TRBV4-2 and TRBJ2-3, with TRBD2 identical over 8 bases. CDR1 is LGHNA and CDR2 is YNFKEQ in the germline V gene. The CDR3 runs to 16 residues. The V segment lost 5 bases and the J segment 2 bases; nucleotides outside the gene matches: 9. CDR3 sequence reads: CASSSRSGGYTDTQYF. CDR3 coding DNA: TGTGCCAGCAGCTCCCGCAGCGGGGGATACACAGATACGCAGTATTTT.

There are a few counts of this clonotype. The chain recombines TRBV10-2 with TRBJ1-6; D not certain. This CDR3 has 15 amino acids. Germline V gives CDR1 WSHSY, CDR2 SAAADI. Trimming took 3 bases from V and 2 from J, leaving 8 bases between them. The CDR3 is CASSDLGTYNSPLHF. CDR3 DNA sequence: TGCGCCAGCAGTGATCTTGGGACCTATAATTCACCCCTCCACTTT.

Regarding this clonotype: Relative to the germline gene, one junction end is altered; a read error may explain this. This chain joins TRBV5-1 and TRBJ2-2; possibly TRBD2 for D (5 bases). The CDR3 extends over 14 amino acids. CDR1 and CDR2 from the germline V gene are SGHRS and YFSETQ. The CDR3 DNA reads TGCGCCAGCAGCTTGGAGGGCAACACCGGGGAGCTGTCTTTT. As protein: CASSLEGNTGELSF.

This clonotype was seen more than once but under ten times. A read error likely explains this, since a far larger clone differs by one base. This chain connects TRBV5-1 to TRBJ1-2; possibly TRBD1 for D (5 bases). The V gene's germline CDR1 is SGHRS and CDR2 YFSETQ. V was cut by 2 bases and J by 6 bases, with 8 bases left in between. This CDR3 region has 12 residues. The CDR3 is CASSFVGDGYTF. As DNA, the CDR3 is TGCGCCAGCAGCTTTGTAGGGGATGGCTACACCTTC.

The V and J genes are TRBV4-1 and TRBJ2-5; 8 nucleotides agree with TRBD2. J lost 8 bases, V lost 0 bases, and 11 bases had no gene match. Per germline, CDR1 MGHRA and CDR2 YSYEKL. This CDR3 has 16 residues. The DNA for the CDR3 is TGCGCCAGCAGCCAAGAAAGGGCGGGAGGTGGAGACACCCAGTACTTC. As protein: CASSQERAGGGDTQYF.

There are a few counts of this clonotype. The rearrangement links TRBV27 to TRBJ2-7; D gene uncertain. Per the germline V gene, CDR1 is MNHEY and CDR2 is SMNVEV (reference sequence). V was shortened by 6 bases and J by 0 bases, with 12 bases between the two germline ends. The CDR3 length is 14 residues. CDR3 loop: CASRNSWSSYEQYF. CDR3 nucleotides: TGTGCCAGCAGGAATAGTTGGAGCTCCTACGAGCAGTACTTC.

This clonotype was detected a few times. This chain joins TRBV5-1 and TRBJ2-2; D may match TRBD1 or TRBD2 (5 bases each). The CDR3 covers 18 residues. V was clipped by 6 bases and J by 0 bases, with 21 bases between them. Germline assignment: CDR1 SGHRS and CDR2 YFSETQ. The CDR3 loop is CASTLFLHRDANTGELFF. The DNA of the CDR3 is TGCGCCAGCACCCTCTTCCTACACCGGGACGCGAACACCGGGGAGCTGTTTTTT.

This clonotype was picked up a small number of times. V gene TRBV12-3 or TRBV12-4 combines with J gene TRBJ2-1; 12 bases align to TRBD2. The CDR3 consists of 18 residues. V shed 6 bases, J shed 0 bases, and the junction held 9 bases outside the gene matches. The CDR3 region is CASRGTSGFQSSYNEQFF. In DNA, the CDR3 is TGTGCCAGCAGGGGGACTAGCGGGTTCCAGAGCTCCTACAATGAGCAGTTCTTC.

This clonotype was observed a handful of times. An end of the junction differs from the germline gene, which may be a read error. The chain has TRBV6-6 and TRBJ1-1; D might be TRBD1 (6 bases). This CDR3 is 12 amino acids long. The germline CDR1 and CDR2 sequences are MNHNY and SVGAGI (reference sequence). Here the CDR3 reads CASTPGEGVPSF. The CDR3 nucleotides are TGTGCCAGCACCCCAGGAGAGGGGGTGCCCTCTTTT.